A single sample is the source of the 3 T cell receptor beta chains below, sequenced in a study of identical twins (dated by TCRdb to about 2016). The library was generated by 5' RACE. Sequencing instrument: Illumina HiSeq 2000. TCRdb took the public reads, trimmed them with fastp at Q25, ran MiXCR for clone calling and kept in-frame beta chains. All rows with the same CDR3 protein become a single entry with the most common DNA and genes. In this sample the table shows roughly 720,000 distinct CDR3 sequences, around a sixth of which occur a single time. The biggest ten clones account for around 13% of the sample. The sample also formed part of further work on T cells expressing NK-cell markers.

The sequenced material came from PBMCs. These receptors all stem from a young woman in good health.

This clonotype occurred a few times. This chain uses TRBV15 with TRBJ2-7; 8 bases line up with TRBD2. Trimming cost V 1 base and J 2 bases; bases outside gene matches: 7. The CDR3 is 16 residues long. CDR1 and CDR2 from the germline V gene are LNHNV and YYDKDF (reference sequence). The CDR3 spells CATSRARGGSTYEQYF. The CDR3 coding sequence is TGTGCCACCAGCAGAGCCCGCGGGGGGTCCACCTACGAGCAGTACTTC.

This clonotype has more than one count but fewer than ten. This CDR3 is CSSSRGSRYEQYF. CDR3 nucleotide sequence: TGCAGTTCCTCTCGGGGGTCGCGGTACGAGCAGTACTTC. This chain connects TRBV20-1 to TRBJ2-7; possibly TRBD2 for D (6 bases). This CDR3 is built from 13 residues. With 8 bases removed from V and 4 bases from J, the gap between germline ends came to 18 bases. Per germline, CDR1 DFQATT and CDR2 SNEGSKA (reference sequence).

This clonotype has a handful of counts. V is TRBV6-6 and J is TRBJ2-6; D unresolved. The length of the CDR3 is 12 residues. Germline V gives CDR1 MNHNY, CDR2 SVGAGI (reference sequence). The ends were cut back, 6 bases at V and 5 bases at J, with 5 bases in the middle. In nucleotides, the CDR3 is TGTGCCAGCAGCCCTCGGGCCAACGTCCTGACTTTC. As protein: CASSPRANVLTF.